Following are 15 T cell receptor beta chains from one sample sequenced in a study of metastatic and nonmetastatic thyroid tumors. Treatment of any kind had been given to no patient before thyroid surgery. TCRdb reanalyzed the PCR reads via MiXCR. The table lists tens of thousands of clones, roughly a quarter of them singletons. The sequencing input was tumor tissue. These receptors were obtained from a female donor with papillary thyroid cancer or a benign thyroid nodule (not recorded which). Some clones in this sample may be carry-over from other donors' samples.

This clone was detected ten times or more. V and J are TRBV11-2 and TRBJ1-5; TRBD1 aligns across 7 bases. The V and J ends lost 8 bases and 1 base, in that order; junction bases with no gene match: 11. This CDR3 spans 16 amino acids. Germline V gene data show CDR1 as SGHAT and CDR2 as FQNNGV. The CDR3 DNA reads TGTGCCAGCGCCCAAACAGGGGATAGAAGCAATCAGCCCCAGCATTTT. It encodes CASAQTGDRSNQPQHF.

V usage is TRBV24-1 and J usage is TRBJ2-1; D possibly corresponds to TRBD1 (5 bases). The V and J ends lost 0 bases and 8 bases respectively, with 16 bases between them. The CDR3 has 16 amino acids. The germline V gene encodes CDR1 KGHDR and CDR2 SFDVKD. CDR3 DNA sequence: TGTGCCACCAGTGATTTGCGTGCCAGGGTTATCGATGAGCAGTTCTTC. It specifies CATSDLRARVIDEQFF.

The chain links TRBV5-6 to TRBJ1-4; D is uncertain. The ends were cut back, 0 bases at V and 0 bases at J, with 6 bases in the middle. The germline gives CDR1 SGHDT, CDR2 YYEEEE. The CDR3 length is 15 residues. The CDR3 sequence: CASSLVSATNEKLFF. The CDR3 DNA reads as TGTGCCAGCAGCTTGGTCTCCGCAACTAATGAAAAACTGTTTTTT.

A few counts support this clone. This sequence joins TRBV6-5 and TRBJ2-3; D ambiguous. The CDR3 has 15 amino acids. Per the germline V gene, CDR1 is MNHEY and CDR2 is SVGAGI. Trimming removed 0 bases from V and 2 bases from J, with 9 bases in between. The CDR3 region has the DNA TGTGCCAGCAGTTACTCGTTCAGGTCCACAGATACGCAGTATTTT. Amino acids: CASSYSFRSTDTQYF.

At least ten counts were recorded for this clone. CDR3: CASSLRVAGGRTDTQYF. In nucleotides, the CDR3 is TGTGCCAGCAGCTTGCGGGTAGCGGGGGGCCGCACAGATACGCAGTATTTT. The chain has TRBV5-6 and TRBJ2-3; 10 nucleotides align to TRBD2. Losses at the gene ends were 1 base for V and 1 base for J; bases not matched to a gene: 6. Germline lookup yields CDR1 SGHDT and CDR2 YYEEEE. The CDR3 runs to 17 residues.

V is TRBV5-8 and J is TRBJ1-2; D is ambiguous. This CDR3 region has 13 residues. Germline V gene lookup returns CDR1 SGHTS and CDR2 YDEGEE. Between the trimmed V and J ends, which lost 4 bases and 0 bases, there was a span of 7 bases. CDR3 residues: CASSREANYGYTF. The CDR3 DNA is TGTGCCAGCAGCCGGGAAGCTAACTATGGCTACACCTTC.

This clone has just a few counts. The chain carries TRBV27 and TRBJ2-7, with 11 bases lining up with TRBD2. The V and J ends lost 3 bases and 3 bases, in that order; junction bases with no gene match: 4. Germline V gene sequence: CDR1 MNHEY, CDR2 SMNVEV (reference sequence). This CDR3 contains 15 residues. DNA for the CDR3: TGTGCCAGCAGTTTGGACGGGACTAGCGGCTACGAGCAGTACTTC. Encoded protein: CASSLDGTSGYEQYF.

This chain uses TRBV7-6 with TRBJ1-2, with D tentatively TRBD1 (5 bases). Trimming stripped 1 base from V and 4 bases from J, with 7 bases between. This CDR3 has 13 residues. From germline, CDR1 is SGHVS and CDR2 FNYEAQ. CDR3 amino acids: CASSLDQGYGYTF. Here the CDR3 DNA reads TGTGCCAGCAGCTTAGATCAGGGCTATGGCTACACCTTC. Drawing the rest from reference TRBV7-6 and TRBJ1-2, the complete variable domain is GAGVSQSPRYKVTKRGQDVALRCDPISGHVSLYWYRQALGQGPEFLTYFNYEAQQDKSGLPNDRFSAERPEGSISTLTIQRTEQRDSAMYRCASSLDQGYGYTFGSGTRLTVV.

This clone was detected many times. The V gene is TRBV12-3 or TRBV12-4, the J gene TRBJ2-5, with TRBD1 identical over 9 bases. V was pared by 6 bases and J by 5 bases, with 7 bases of the junction left unmatched. The CDR3 is 14 residues long. The CDR3 sequence is CASRTQGAEETQYF. CDR3 bases: TGTGCCAGCAGGACACAGGGGGCCGAGGAGACCCAGTACTTC.

This sequence joins TRBV5-1 and TRBJ1-5; TRBD1 aligns across 8 bases. From germline, CDR1 is SGHRS and CDR2 YFSETQ. The CDR3 extends over 15 amino acids. V gave up 4 bases and J gave up 2 bases; unmatched junction bases: 5. The CDR3 spells CASSLGQGGNQPQHF. The CDR3 bases are TGCGCCAGCAGCCTCGGACAGGGAGGCAATCAGCCCCAGCATTTT.

There are many counts of this clone. The gene calls are TRBV12-3 or TRBV12-4 and TRBJ1-4; maybe TRBD1 (6 bases). CDR3 length: 15 amino acids. Trimming cost V 1 base and J 4 bases, with 10 bases left between them. The DNA for the CDR3 is TGTGCCAGCAGTTTAGAAGGACAGCTTAATGAAAAACTGTTTTTT. Its protein is CASSLEGQLNEKLFF.

This clone was detected ten times or more. J is TRBJ2-1 and V is TRBV7-2, with 10 bases matching TRBD2. V lost 6 bases to trimming and J lost 7 bases; unmatched junction nucleotides: 9. The CDR3 is 15 residues long. Germline V gives CDR1 SGHTA, CDR2 FQGNSA. For the CDR3, the DNA is TGTGCCAGCAGTAACCTAGCGGGGGTTTGGAATGAGCAGTTCTTC. Protein sequence: CASSNLAGVWNEQFF. Full variable domain (missing parts from reference TRBV7-2 and TRBJ2-1): GAGVSQSPSNKVTEKGKDVELRCDPISGHTALYWYRQSLGQGLEFLIYFQGNSAPDKSGLPSDRFSAERTGGSVSTLTIQRTQQEDSAVYLCASSNLAGVWNEQFFGPGTRLTVL.

This clone has just a few counts. The chain combines TRBV6-2 or TRBV6-3 with TRBJ2-3; 13 bases align to TRBD2. The germline V gene encodes CDR1 MNHEY and CDR2 SVGEGT. The CDR3 sequence is 15 residues long. Trimming took 5 bases from V and 4 from J; bases not matched to a gene: 3. CDR3 nucleotide sequence: TGTGCCAGCAGTCGGACTAGCGGGAGTGCAGATACGCAGTATTTT. It encodes CASSRTSGSADTQYF.

The chain employs TRBV28 and TRBJ2-7, with 10 bases aligning to TRBD1. The CDR3 is 15 residues long. Germline V gives CDR1 MDHEN, CDR2 SYDVKM. V lost 6 bases and J lost 0; bases outside the gene matches: 5. The CDR3 loop is CASRLGTGVSYEQYF. CDR3 DNA sequence: TGTGCCAGCAGACTAGGGACAGGGGTCTCCTACGAGCAGTACTTC.

This clone was seen a single time. This chain links TRBV2 with TRBJ2-1; 11 positions match TRBD2. CDR1 is SNHLY, CDR2 FYNNEI, per germline. With V trimmed by 1 base and J by 1 base, 12 bases remained unmatched. The CDR3 is 20 amino acids. CDR3 DNA sequence: TGTGCCAGCAGTGAAGGGTCTATACTAGCGGGAGATGGATCCTACAATGAGCAGTTCTTC. It encodes CASSEGSILAGDGSYNEQFF.